This TCR beta chain was profiled in a study of CD8 T cells in ankylosing spondylitis. Study findings and constraints: What seemed typical of ankylosing spondylitis blood was a TCR beta motif built from several highly homologous variants.

The germline V gene has CDR1 PRHDT and CDR2 FYEKMQ (reference sequence). V gave up 5 bases and J gave up 0 bases; unmatched junction bases: 8. This CDR3 has 17 amino acids. TCRdb reprocessed the 5' RACE reads via MiXCR and lists one record per CDR3 protein. This table holds some 85,000 distinct CDR3 sequences, 9% found once. In its sample, this clonotype was seen a few times. Its antigen is unknown. This clonotype originated in a male donor with ankylosing spondylitis. This chain connects TRBV13 to TRBJ2-4, with 9 nucleotides matching TRBD1. The sequenced sample was blood, either unsorted or a sorted T cell fraction (not recorded which). The CDR3 loop reads CASSAQGALGAKNIQYF. In DNA, the CDR3 is TGTGCCAGCAGCGCACAGGGGGCGCTTGGAGCCAAAAACATTCAGTACTTC.